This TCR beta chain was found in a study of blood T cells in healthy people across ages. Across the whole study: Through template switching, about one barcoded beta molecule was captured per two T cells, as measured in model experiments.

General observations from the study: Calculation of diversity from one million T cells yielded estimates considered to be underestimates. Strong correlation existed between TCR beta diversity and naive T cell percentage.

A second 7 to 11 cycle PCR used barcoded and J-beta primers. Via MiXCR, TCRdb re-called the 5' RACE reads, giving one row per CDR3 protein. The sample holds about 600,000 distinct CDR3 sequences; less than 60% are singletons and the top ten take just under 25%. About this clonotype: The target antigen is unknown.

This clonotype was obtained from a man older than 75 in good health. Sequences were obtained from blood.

CDR3 in amino acids: CASSLKGGDTQYF. As DNA, the CDR3 is TGTGCCAGCAGCTTAAAGGGGGGGGATACGCAGTATTTT. The chain recombines TRBV5-6 with TRBJ2-3, with a possible D match to TRBD2 (7 bases). The length of the CDR3 is 13 residues. Per germline, CDR1 SGHDT and CDR2 YYEEEE. V lost 2 bases, J lost 6 bases, and 10 bases lay in between.